These 10 T cell receptor beta chains were sequenced from one sample in a study of T cells in Graves' hyperthyroidism and ophthalmopathy. Template material for amplifying TCR beta CDR3 regions consisted of RNA transcripts. An initial round of RT-PCR targeting the TCR CDR3 relied on the HTBI primer set. TCRdb analysed the multiplex PCR reads with MiXCR anew, one entry per CDR3 protein. The data hold hundreds of thousands of distinct CDR3 sequences, with 16% observed a single time. Material for sequencing was blood. These TCRs come from a woman between 40 and 55 years old with Graves' ophthalmopathy.

This rearrangement joins TRBV25-1 to TRBJ2-3; a weak D match, TRBD2 (5 bases). This CDR3 has 14 amino acids. The germline V and J ends were trimmed by 9 bases and 2 bases, with 15 bases remaining between them. In germline, CDR1 is MGHDK, CDR2 SYGVNS. The CDR3 loop reads CASLGSKYTDTQYF. The DNA for the CDR3 is TGTGCCAGTCTTGGGAGCAAATACACAGATACGCAGTATTTT.

The rearrangement uses TRBV4-1 and TRBJ1-1; weak D call: TRBD1 (6 bases). Per the germline V gene, CDR1 is MGHRA and CDR2 is YSYEKL. The CDR3 is 19 residues long. The germline V and J ends were trimmed by 4 bases and 0 bases, with 24 bases remaining between them. CDR3: CASSRKRGGTDLLNTEAFF. CDR3 in DNA: TGCGCCAGCAGCCGTAAGCGGGGGGGCACTGATCTATTGAACACTGAAGCTTTCTTT.

This clonotype was counted ten times or more. J is TRBJ2-7 and V is TRBV11-2, with D unclear. Germline V gene data show CDR1 as SGHAT and CDR2 as FQNNGV. Deletions cut 2 bases from V and 7 bases from J, with 9 bases between. The CDR3 has 12 amino acids. The CDR3 DNA reads as TGTGCCAGCAGCTTACCGACGAGGGAGCAGTACTTC. Its translation: CASSLPTREQYF.

This clonotype was recorded many times. The V call is TRBV20-1, the J call TRBJ2-2; D gene ambiguous. Germline lookup yields CDR1 DFQATT and CDR2 SNEGSKA (reference sequence). Trimming removed 3 bases at V and 5 bases at J, with 16 bases between. The CDR3 length is 15 residues. The CDR3 DNA follows: TGCAGTGCTAGGGGCGACGCCCAGTCAACCGGGGAGCTGTTTTTT. It codes for CSARGDAQSTGELFF.

At least ten counts were recorded for this clonotype. The chain joins TRBV11-2 to TRBJ2-1, with TRBD2 identical over 7 bases. V lost 5 bases, J lost 2 bases, and 6 bases stayed unmatched. Germline values: CDR1 SGHAT, CDR2 FQNNGV. The CDR3 is 15 amino acids. CDR3 coding DNA: TGTGCCAGCAGCCGGGAGGCCAACACCTACAATGAGCAGTTCTTC. Translation gives CASSREANTYNEQFF.

On this clonotype itself: One end of the junction is discordant with germline, which a read error may explain. The chain uses TRBV28 and TRBJ2-2; a weak D match, TRBD2 (6 bases). The CDR3 is made up of 13 amino acids. From germline, CDR1 is MDHEN and CDR2 SYDVKM. The CDR3 reads CASSPGSTGGLFF. DNA for the CDR3: TGTGCCAGCAGTCCGGGGAGTACCGGGGGGCTGTTTTTT.

This clonotype was found a few times. V gene TRBV6-1 combines with J gene TRBJ2-7; D remains unclear. Trimming stripped 6 bases from V and 9 bases from J, with 12 bases between. CDR3 size: 11 residues. Germline CDR1 reads MNHNS; CDR2 reads SASEGT. The CDR3 nucleotides are TGTGCCAGCAGCCAGACTTGGGTGCAGTACTTC. It encodes CASSQTWVQYF.

The J gene is TRBJ2-5, the V gene TRBV4-1; 7 bases align to TRBD2. The V and J ends lost 4 bases and 4 bases, in that order; junction bases with no gene match: 12. Germline-derived CDR1 and CDR2 are MGHRA and YSYEKL. This CDR3 has 16 amino acids. CDR3 nucleotide sequence: TGCGCCAGCAGCCGAGAACTAGTGCGGGAGATAGAGACCCAGTACTTC. Translated, it gives CASSRELVREIETQYF.

The sample holds a few counts of this clonotype. The rearrangement uses TRBV7-9 and TRBJ2-2; D is possibly TRBD2 (5 bases). V was pared by 4 bases and J by 0 bases, with 9 bases between. There are 15 residues in the CDR3. Germline V CDR1 and CDR2: SEHNR, FQNEAQ (reference sequence). The CDR3 nucleotides read TGTGCCAGCAGCTCCCTAGCACCGAACACCGGGGAGCTGTTTTTT. It is translated as CASSSLAPNTGELFF.

This clonotype was recorded at least ten times. The chain uses TRBV6-2 or TRBV6-3 and TRBJ1-4; 8 nucleotides align to TRBD1. The CDR3 loop spans 14 amino acids. From germline, CDR1 is MNHEY and CDR2 SVGEGT. V was pared by 6 bases and J by 5 bases, with 5 bases of the junction left unmatched. CDR3 DNA sequence: TGTGCCAGCAGACCGACAGGGGCCAATGAAAAACTGTTTTTT. The encoded protein is CASRPTGANEKLFF.